The next 20 T cell receptor beta chains were all read from a single sample in a study of blood T cell repertoires in COVID-19. Data came from immunoSEQ multiplex PCR; TCRdb stores just in-frame clones and leaves some out. The table includes about 150,000 clones, over 65% detected once. The sequencing input was peripheral blood. These receptors were taken from a man older than 75 with acute or convalescent COVID-19.

V gene TRBV21-1 combines with J gene TRBJ1-4. TRBV21-1 is given as a pseudogene. This CDR3 contains 14 residues. The CDR3 sequence is CASSGLGRYEKLFF. CDR3 sequence (DNA): TGTGCCAGCAGTGGACTGGGTAGATACGAAAAACTGTTTTTT.

The chain employs TRBV19 and TRBJ1-1, with D perhaps matching TRBD1 (5 bases). Germline V CDR1 and CDR2: LNHDA, SQIVND (reference sequence). The V gene lost 7 bases and the J gene lost 7 bases, with 22 bases spanning the gap. The CDR3 spans 15 residues. For the CDR3, the DNA is TGTGCCAGTAATACGCGGTGGGGCACGGGCCTTGAAGCTTTCTTT. Translating it yields CASNTRWGTGLEAFF.

This sequence joins TRBV19 and TRBJ2-7; weak D call: TRBD1 (6 bases). This CDR3 region has 13 residues. V lost 10 bases and J 6 bases, leaving 19 bases between the germline ends. Germline lookup yields CDR1 LNHDA and CDR2 SQIVND (reference sequence). The CDR3 sequence is CATQTGTAPEQYF. DNA of the CDR3: TGTGCCACCCAGACAGGAACTGCCCCCGAGCAGTACTTC. The full variable domain, completed using reference TRBV19 and TRBJ2-7, is DGGITQSPKYLFRKEGQNVTLSCEQNLNHDAMYWYRQDPGQGLRLIYYSQIVNDFQKGDIAEGYSVSREKKESFPLTVTSAQKNPTAFYLCATQTGTAPEQYFGPGTRLTVT.

V and J are TRBV28 and TRBJ1-4, with unresolved D. V lost 7 bases and J 3 bases, leaving 6 bases between the germline ends. The CDR3 contains 12 residues. Germline CDR1 reads MDHEN; CDR2 reads SYDVKM. This chain's CDR3 is CASNESNEKLFF. In nucleotides, the CDR3 is TGTGCCAGCAACGAGTCTAATGAAAAACTGTTTTTT.

The count of this clone is one. The chain joins TRBV10-2 to TRBJ1-1; 8 positions match TRBD1. The CDR3 contains 14 residues. CDR1 is WSHSY, CDR2 SAAADI, per germline. J was trimmed by 5 bases and V by 7 bases; bases with no gene match: 9. The CDR3 loop reads CASKLDRGGTEAFF. The CDR3 DNA sequence: TGCGCCAGCAAGCTCGACAGGGGCGGGACTGAAGCTTTCTTT.

This chain joins TRBV30 and TRBJ1-2, with D unclear. Trimming stripped 1 base from V and 6 bases from J, with 9 bases between. The CDR3 runs 12 residues. Germline V CDR1 and CDR2: GTSNPN, SVGIG (reference sequence). This chain's CDR3 is CAWSDSSHGYTF. Written as DNA, the CDR3 is TGTGCCTGGAGTGATAGCAGCCATGGCTACACCTTC.

The V and J genes are TRBV12-3 or TRBV12-4 and TRBJ2-4; the D gene is possibly TRBD1 (6 bases). This CDR3 comprises 13 residues. V lost 7 bases to trimming and J lost 6 bases, with 13 bases between them. The CDR3 DNA reads as TGTGCCAGCACGGGGCAGGGGACAAACATTCAGTACTTC. Its translation: CASTGQGTNIQYF.

The rearrangement links TRBV11-3 to TRBJ1-1, with 7 nucleotides matching TRBD1. CDR1 is SGHNT, CDR2 YENEEA, per germline. The junction had 12 bases not matched to a gene; V was cut back by 6 bases and J by 5 bases. The CDR3 extends over 15 amino acids. Here the CDR3 reads CASSPWDTRGTEAFF. Written as DNA, the CDR3 is TGTGCCAGCAGTCCCTGGGACACCAGGGGGACTGAAGCTTTCTTT.

This clone has just a few counts. The V gene is TRBV19, the J gene TRBJ1-2, with 8 bases identical to TRBD1. V lost 6 bases, J lost 8 bases, and 8 bases stayed unmatched. The CDR3 runs to 13 residues. Germline values: CDR1 LNHDA, CDR2 SQIVND (reference sequence). The DNA for the CDR3 is TGTGCCAGTAGCCGAGGACAGGGCGAAGGCTACACCTTC. Amino acid sequence: CASSRGQGEGYTF.

The rearrangement links TRBV11-1 to TRBJ2-3; 10 bases line up with TRBD2. Looked up from germline, CDR1 is SGHAT and CDR2 is FQDESV (reference sequence). The J segment lost 9 bases and the V segment lost 1 base, leaving 7 bases of the junction unmatched. This CDR3 comprises 15 residues. CDR3 in amino acids: CASSLGAGGAVTQYF. CDR3 nucleotides: TGTGCCAGCAGCTTAGGAGCGGGGGGGGCCGTGACGCAGTATTTT. The variable domain in full, with the rest retrieved from reference TRBV11-1 and TRBJ2-3, is EAEVAQSPRYKITEKSQAVAFWCDPISGHATLYWYRQILGQGPELLVQFQDESVVDDSQLPKDRFSAERLKGVDSTLKIQPAELGDSAMYLCASSLGAGGAVTQYFGPGTRLTVL.

The chain joins TRBV13 to TRBJ1-4; 10 bases match TRBD1. In germline, CDR1 is PRHDT, CDR2 FYEKMQ (reference sequence). V dropped 3 bases and J dropped 5; count of bases not matched to a gene: 6. The CDR3 has 16 amino acids. This CDR3 reads CASSLGVGQGNEKLFF. The CDR3 DNA sequence: TGTGCCAGCAGCTTGGGAGTGGGACAGGGGAATGAAAAACTGTTTTTT.

The CDR3 region is CASSIVGGATNQPQHF. For the CDR3, the DNA is TGTGCCAGTAGTATAGTGGGGGGGGCAACCAATCAGCCCCAGCATTTT. The rearrangement links TRBV19 to TRBJ1-5; TRBD1 is a possible D gene (6 bases). V lost 1 base to trimming and J lost 3 bases, with 13 bases between them. The CDR3 covers 16 residues. Germline CDR1 LNHDA, CDR2 SQIVND (reference sequence).

This chain joins TRBV10-3 and TRBJ2-5; the match to TRBD1 covers 8 bases. Trimming took 6 bases from V and 5 from J; bases not matched to a gene: 8. The CDR3 runs 14 residues. Germline values: CDR1 ENHRY, CDR2 SYGVKD. CDR3 nucleotide sequence: TGTGCCATCAGCCCCGGACAGGGTGAGGAGACCCAGTACTTC. Amino acids: CAISPGQGEETQYF.

This chain uses TRBV2 with TRBJ2-7; D remains ambiguous. Between the trimmed V and J ends, which lost 4 bases and 0 bases, there was a span of 4 bases. This CDR3 is 12 amino acids long. From germline, CDR1 is SNHLY and CDR2 FYNNEI. The CDR3 bases are TGTGCCAGCAGTGGCAGCTCCTACGAGCAGTACTTC. This translates into CASSGSSYEQYF. The full variable domain, completed using reference TRBV2 and TRBJ2-7, is EPEVTQTPSHQVTQMGQEVILRCVPISNHLYFYWYRQILGQKVEFLVSFYNNEISEKSEIFDDQFSVERPDGSNFTLKIRSTKLEDSAMYFCASSGSSYEQYFGPGTRLTVT.

The genes are TRBV5-1 and TRBJ1-3; the match to TRBD1 covers 7 bases. Germline V gives CDR1 SGHRS, CDR2 YFSETQ. This CDR3 is 15 amino acids long. J was trimmed by 2 bases and V by 0 bases; bases with no gene match: 2. CDR3 protein: CASSLAQGAGNTIYF. The CDR3 DNA reads as TGCGCCAGCAGCTTGGCGCAGGGGGCTGGAAACACCATATATTTT.

The CDR3 DNA is TGTGCCAGCAGTTTATCTGCGGGAGCGGGGGGGCCCTACGAGCAGTACGTC. Its translation: CASSLSAGAGGPYEQYV. The chain uses TRBV28 and TRBJ2-7, with 10 bases fitting TRBD2. There are 17 residues in the CDR3. With V trimmed by 1 base and J by 2 bases, 8 bases remained unmatched. Germline V gives CDR1 MDHEN, CDR2 SYDVKM.

CDR3: CASSPTSEETQYF. The DNA for the CDR3 is TGTGCCAGCAGCCCAACTAGCGAGGAGACCCAGTACTTC. This sequence joins TRBV5-4 and TRBJ2-5, with 7 bases identical to TRBD2. V lost 4 bases, J lost 5 bases, and 5 bases stayed unmatched. Germline V gene lookup returns CDR1 SGHNT and CDR2 YYREEE (reference sequence). This CDR3 spans 13 amino acids. The full variable domain, its missing parts supplied by reference TRBV5-4 and TRBJ2-5, is ETGVTQSPTHLIKTRGQQVTLRCSSQSGHNTVSWYQQALGQGPQFIFQYYREEENGRGNFPPRFSGLQFPNYSSELNVNALELDDSALYLCASSPTSEETQYFGPGTRLLVL.

This clone occurred once. The gene calls are TRBV5-5 and TRBJ2-5, with TRBD1 matching over 9 bases. In germline, CDR1 is SGHKS, CDR2 YYEKEE (reference sequence). V gave up 4 bases and J gave up 1 base; unmatched junction bases: 2. The CDR3 length is 14 residues. The CDR3 sequence: CASSRTGVQETQYF. Here the CDR3 DNA reads TGTGCCAGCAGCAGGACAGGGGTCCAAGAGACCCAGTACTTC.

Of note for this clone: This specimen includes other DNA sequences encoding the same CDR3. V and J are TRBV7-9 and TRBJ2-1; D is ambiguous. Germline CDR1 reads SEHNR; CDR2 reads FQNEAQ (reference sequence). The CDR3 covers 13 residues. The V end was cut by 1 base, the J end by 6 bases, with 7 bases between. CDR3 in DNA: TGTGCCAGCAGCTTAGGGCTGGCCAATGAGCAGTTCTTC. It translates to CASSLGLANEQFF.

The gene calls are TRBV5-1 and TRBJ2-3; D may be TRBD2 (6 bases). Germline loops: CDR1 SGHRS, CDR2 YFSETQ. The CDR3 spans 15 residues. Trimming took 4 bases from V and 0 from J, leaving 12 bases between them. Here the CDR3 DNA reads TGCGCCAGCAGCGCTACCGGGACTAGCACAGATACGCAGTATTTT. As protein: CASSATGTSTDTQYF.